This T cell receptor beta chain was observed in a study of shared clonotypes between healthy human individuals. Across the whole study: Sampling drew on donors who were a couple of women and three men aged 18 to 49. Study-wide results and caveats: Unshared clonotypes carried lower generation probabilities than those common to all four donors. Incompleteness in sorted-subset sequencing, despite large depth, was shown by rarefaction. On the whole, naive subsets had larger estimated richness than memory subsets had.

Here immunoSEQ multiplex PCR was the method, and the copy in TCRdb shows in-frame clones only, minus some. The sample holds about 2 million clones, just under 95% seen once. Naive CD8 cells, CD45RO-negative and positively selected for CCR7, excluded terminally differentiated effector memory CD45RA+ cells. This clone was seen only once. Its antigen is as yet unknown. The same CDR3 also results from other DNA sequences found in this sample. Per germline, CDR1 SGHRS and CDR2 YFSETQ. The CDR3 sequence is 15 residues long. Trimming cost V 0 bases and J 0 bases, with 4 bases left between them. This chain links TRBV5-1 with TRBJ1-6; the D is unclear. Sequenced sample: naive CD8+ T cells sorted from blood. This receptor was obtained from a man aged 18-30 years in good health. The CDR3 region is CASSLESSYNSPLHF. The DNA for the CDR3 is TGCGCCAGCAGCTTGGAAAGCTCCTATAATTCACCCCTCCACTTT.